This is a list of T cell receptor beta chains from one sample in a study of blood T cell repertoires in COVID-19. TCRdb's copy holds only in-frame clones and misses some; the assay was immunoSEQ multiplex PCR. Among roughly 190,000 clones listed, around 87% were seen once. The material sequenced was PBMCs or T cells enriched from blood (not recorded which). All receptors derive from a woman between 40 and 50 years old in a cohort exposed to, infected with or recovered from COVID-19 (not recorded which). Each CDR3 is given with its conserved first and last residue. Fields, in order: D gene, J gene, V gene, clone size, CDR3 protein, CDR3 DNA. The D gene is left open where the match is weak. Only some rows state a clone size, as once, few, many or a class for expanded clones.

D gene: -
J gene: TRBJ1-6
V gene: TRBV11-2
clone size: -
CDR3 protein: CASRPPGSYNSPLHF
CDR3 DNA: TGTGCCAGCAGACCCCCGGGGTCCTATAATTCACCCCTCCACTTT

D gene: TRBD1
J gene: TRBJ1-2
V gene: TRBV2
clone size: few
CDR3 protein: CASSEGTGGYGYTF
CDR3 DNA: TGTGCCAGCAGTGAAGGGACAGGGGGCTATGGCTACACCTTC

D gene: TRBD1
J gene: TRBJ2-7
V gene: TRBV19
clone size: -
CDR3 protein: CARKGAAPRSYEQYF
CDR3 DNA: TGTGCCAGAAAGGGGGCCGCACCTCGGTCCTACGAGCAGTACTTC

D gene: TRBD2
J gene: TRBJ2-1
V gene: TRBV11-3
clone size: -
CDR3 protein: CASSLDAPLLAGGPYNEQFF
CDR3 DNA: TGTGCCAGCAGCTTAGATGCCCCTTTACTAGCGGGAGGTCCCTACAATGAGCAGTTCTTC

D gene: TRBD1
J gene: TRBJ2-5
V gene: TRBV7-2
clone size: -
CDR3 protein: CASSSLGQGAETQYF
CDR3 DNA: TGTGCCAGCAGCTCCCTAGGACAGGGTGCAGAGACCCAGTACTTC

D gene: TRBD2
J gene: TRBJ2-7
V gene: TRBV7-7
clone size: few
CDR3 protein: CASSVGTSGYDEQYF
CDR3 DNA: TGTGCCAGCAGCGTGGGGACTAGCGGATACGACGAGCAGTACTTC

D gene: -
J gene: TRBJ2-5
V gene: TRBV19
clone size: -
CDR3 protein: CASSYAGYIETQYF
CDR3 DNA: TGTGCCAGTAGTTACGCGGGGTATATAGAGACCCAGTACTTC

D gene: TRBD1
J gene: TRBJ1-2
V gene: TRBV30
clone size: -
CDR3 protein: CAWSPGTGFGYTF
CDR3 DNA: TGTGCCTGGAGTCCCGGGACAGGGTTTGGCTACACCTTC

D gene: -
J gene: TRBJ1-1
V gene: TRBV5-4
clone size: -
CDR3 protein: CASSLDGRNTEAFF
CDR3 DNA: TGTGCCAGCAGCTTGGACGGGAGAAACACTGAAGCTTTCTTT

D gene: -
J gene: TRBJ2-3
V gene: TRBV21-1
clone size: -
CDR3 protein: CASSSLTVSTDTQYF
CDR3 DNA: TGTGCCAGCAGCTCCCTGACAGTTAGCACAGATACGCAGTATTTT

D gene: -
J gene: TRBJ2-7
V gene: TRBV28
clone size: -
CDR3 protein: CASSLGTLYDEQYF
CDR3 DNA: TGTGCCAGCAGTTTAGGCACGTTGTATGACGAGCAGTACTTC

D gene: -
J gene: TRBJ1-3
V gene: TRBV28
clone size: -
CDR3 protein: CASSLYEGTRGNTIYF
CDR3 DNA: TGTGCCAGCAGTTTATATGAGGGAACTCGTGGAAACACCATATATTTT

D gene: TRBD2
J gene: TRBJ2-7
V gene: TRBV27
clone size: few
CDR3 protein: CASSLRGREVSYEQYF
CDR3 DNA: TGTGCCAGCAGCTTGCGGGGGCGGGAGGTCTCCTACGAGCAGTACTTC

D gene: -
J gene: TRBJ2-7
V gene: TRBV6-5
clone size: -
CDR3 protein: CASSTGSHEQYF
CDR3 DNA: TGTGCCAGCAGTACAGGGAGCCACGAGCAGTACTTC

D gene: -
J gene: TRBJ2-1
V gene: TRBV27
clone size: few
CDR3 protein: CASSLSADYNEQFF
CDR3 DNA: TGTGCCAGCAGTTTATCGGCGGACTACAATGAGCAGTTCTTC

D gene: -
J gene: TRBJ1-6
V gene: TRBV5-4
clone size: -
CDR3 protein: CASSPGGADNSPLHF
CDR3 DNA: TGTGCCAGCTCCCCTGGGGGGGCCGATAATTCACCCCTCCACTTT

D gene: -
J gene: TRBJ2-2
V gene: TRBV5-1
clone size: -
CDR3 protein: CASSSEPAGELFF
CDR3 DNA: TGCGCCAGCAGCTCCGAGCCCGCCGGGGAGCTGTTTTTT

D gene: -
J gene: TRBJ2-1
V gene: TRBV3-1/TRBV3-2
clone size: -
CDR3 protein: CASSQSFAEYNEQFF
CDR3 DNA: TGTGCCAGCAGCCAGAGCTTCGCGGAATACAATGAGCAGTTCTTC

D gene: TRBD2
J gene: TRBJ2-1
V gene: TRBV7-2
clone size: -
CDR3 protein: CASSSLPGLNEQFF
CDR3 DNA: TGTGCCAGCAGCTCCTTACCGGGACTAAATGAGCAGTTCTTC

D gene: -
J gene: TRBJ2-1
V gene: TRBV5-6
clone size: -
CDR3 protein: CASSLSEYNEQFF
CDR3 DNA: TGTGCCAGCAGCTTATCCGAGTACAATGAGCAGTTCTTC

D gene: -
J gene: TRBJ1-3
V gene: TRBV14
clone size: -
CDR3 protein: CASSPELSAGNTIYF
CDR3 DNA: TGTGCCAGCAGCCCGGAGTTATCGGCTGGAAACACCATATATTTT

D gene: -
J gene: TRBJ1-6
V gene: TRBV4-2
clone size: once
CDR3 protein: CASSQDTVIVGNSPLHF
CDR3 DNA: TGTGCCAGCAGCCAAGATACGGTTATAGTCGGTAATTCACCCCTCCACTTT

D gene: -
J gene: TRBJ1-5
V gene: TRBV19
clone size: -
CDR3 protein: CASSATGTMPQHF
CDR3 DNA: TGTGCCAGTAGCGCCACAGGGACTATGCCCCAGCATTTT

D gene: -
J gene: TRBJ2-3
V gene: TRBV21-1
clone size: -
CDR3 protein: CASSKGQGLDTQYF
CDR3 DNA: TGTGCCAGCAGCAAAGGACAGGGGCTGGATACGCAGTATTTT

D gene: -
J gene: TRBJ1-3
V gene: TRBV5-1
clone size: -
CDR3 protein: CASSLELMARGNTIYF
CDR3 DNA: TGCGCCAGCAGCTTGGAATTAATGGCCAGGGGAAACACCATATATTTT

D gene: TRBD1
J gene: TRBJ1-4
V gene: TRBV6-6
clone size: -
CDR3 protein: CASSYSGGSNEKLFF
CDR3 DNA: TGTGCCAGCAGTTATTCAGGGGGTTCTAATGAAAAACTGTTTTTT

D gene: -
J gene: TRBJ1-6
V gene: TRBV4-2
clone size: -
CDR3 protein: CASSQDTGPNSPLHF
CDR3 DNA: TGTGCCAGCAGCCAAGACACAGGGCCCAATTCACCCCTCCACTTT

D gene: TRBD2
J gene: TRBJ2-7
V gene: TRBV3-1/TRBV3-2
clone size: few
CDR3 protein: CASSHGLAGVEQYF
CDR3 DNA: TGTGCCAGCAGCCATGGACTAGCGGGAGTCGAGCAGTACTTC

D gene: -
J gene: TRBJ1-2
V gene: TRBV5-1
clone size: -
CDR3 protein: CASSLEQGRHDGYTF
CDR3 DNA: TGCGCCAGCAGCTTGGAGCAGGGGCGTCACGATGGCTACACCTTC

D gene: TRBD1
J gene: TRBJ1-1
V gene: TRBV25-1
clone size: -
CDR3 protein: CASRDTGGDAEAFF
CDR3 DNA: TGTGCCAGCAGGGATACAGGGGGCGACGCTGAAGCTTTCTTT

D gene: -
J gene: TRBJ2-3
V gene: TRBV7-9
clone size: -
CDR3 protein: CASSLVRGVNTDTQYF
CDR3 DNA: TGTGCCAGCAGCTTAGTCCGCGGGGTAAATACAGATACGCAGTATTTT

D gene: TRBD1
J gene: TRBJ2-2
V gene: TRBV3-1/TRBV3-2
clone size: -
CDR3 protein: CASSRSGQGATGELFF
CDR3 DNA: TGTGCCAGCAGCCGATCGGGACAGGGGGCCACCGGGGAGCTGTTTTTT

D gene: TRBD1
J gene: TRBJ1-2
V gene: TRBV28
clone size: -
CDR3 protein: CASSDRTGLDYGYTF
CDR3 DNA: TGTGCCAGCAGTGACCGGACAGGGTTGGACTATGGCTACACCTTC

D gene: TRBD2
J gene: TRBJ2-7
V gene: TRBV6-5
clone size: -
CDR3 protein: CASKGASGTYEQYF
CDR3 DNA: TGTGCCAGCAAGGGCGCTAGCGGGACCTACGAGCAGTACTTC

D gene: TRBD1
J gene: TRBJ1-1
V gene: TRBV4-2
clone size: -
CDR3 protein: CASSPDRGEVAFF
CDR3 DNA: TGTGCCAGCAGCCCCGACAGGGGCGAGGTAGCTTTCTTT

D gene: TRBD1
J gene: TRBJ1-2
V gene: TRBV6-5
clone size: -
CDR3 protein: CASSRTGIRGYTF
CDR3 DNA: TGTGCCAGCAGTAGGACAGGCATCCGTGGCTACACCTTC

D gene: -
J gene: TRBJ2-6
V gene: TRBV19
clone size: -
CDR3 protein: CASSLAGANVLTF
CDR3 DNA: TGTGCCAGTAGTCTCGCTGGGGCCAACGTCCTGACTTTC

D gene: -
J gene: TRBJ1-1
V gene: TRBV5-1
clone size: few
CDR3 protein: CASGDRSQGTEAFF
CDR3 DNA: TGCGCCAGCGGTGACAGGAGCCAGGGCACTGAAGCTTTCTTT